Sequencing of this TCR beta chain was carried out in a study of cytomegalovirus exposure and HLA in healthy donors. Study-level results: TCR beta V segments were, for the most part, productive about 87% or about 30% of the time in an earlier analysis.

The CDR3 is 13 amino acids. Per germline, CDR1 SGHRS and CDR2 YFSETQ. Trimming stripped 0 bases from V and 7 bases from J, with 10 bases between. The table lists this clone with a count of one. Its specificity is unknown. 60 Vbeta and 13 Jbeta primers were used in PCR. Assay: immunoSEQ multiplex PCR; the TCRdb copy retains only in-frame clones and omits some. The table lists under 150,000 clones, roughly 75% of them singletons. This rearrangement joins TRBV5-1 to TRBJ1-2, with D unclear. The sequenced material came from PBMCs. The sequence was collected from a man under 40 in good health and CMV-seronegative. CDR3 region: CASSLDQRGGYTF. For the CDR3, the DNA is TGCGCCAGCAGCTTGGACCAGAGAGGTGGCTACACCTTC.